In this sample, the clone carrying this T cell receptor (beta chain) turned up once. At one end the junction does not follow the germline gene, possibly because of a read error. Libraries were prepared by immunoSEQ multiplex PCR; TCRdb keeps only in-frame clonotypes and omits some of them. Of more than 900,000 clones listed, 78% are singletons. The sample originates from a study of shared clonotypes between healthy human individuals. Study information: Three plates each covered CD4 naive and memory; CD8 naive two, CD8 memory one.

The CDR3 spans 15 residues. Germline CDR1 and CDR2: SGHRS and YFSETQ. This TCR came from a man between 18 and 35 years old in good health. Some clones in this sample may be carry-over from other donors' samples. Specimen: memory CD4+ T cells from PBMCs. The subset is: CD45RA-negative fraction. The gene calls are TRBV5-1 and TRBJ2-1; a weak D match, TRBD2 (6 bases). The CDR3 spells CVSSLVGSDYNEQFF. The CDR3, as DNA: TGCGTCAGCAGCTTGGTCGGGAGCGACTACAATGAGCAGTTCTTC.